A single sample gave rise to the 19 T cell receptor beta chains below, sequenced in a study of T cell clonality in common variable immunodeficiency. Data came from immunoSEQ multiplex PCR; TCRdb stores just in-frame clones and leaves some out. The table lists under 65,000 clones, with no singletons. The source material was peripheral blood mononuclear cells. These receptor sequences come from a person between 18 and 75 years old in good health.

This clone has a count of ten or more. Read coverage stops 3 residues before the CDR3 terminus; the germline J gene supplies the remainder. J is TRBJ1-1 and V is TRBV10-3; 9 nucleotides match TRBD1. The CDR3 covers 14 residues. Germline V gene sequence: CDR1 ENHRY, CDR2 SYGVKD. V was clipped by 6 bases and J by 5 bases; unmatched bases: 7. CDR3 in amino acids: CAISIGQGKTEAFF. The part of the CDR3 DNA that was read is TGTGCCATCAGCATCGGACAGGGGAAGACTGAA.

This clone was seen at least ten times. Sequencing ends 3 residues short of the CDR3 end; the germline J gene provides the rest. The chain couples TRBV5-4 to TRBJ2-7; TRBD1 agrees at 8 bases. After removal of 0 bases from V and 3 bases from J, the junction contained 5 bases not matched to a gene. The germline gives CDR1 SGHNT, CDR2 YYREEE (reference sequence). The CDR3 is 15 amino acids. CDR3 in amino acids: CASSLAQGTGYEQYF. CDR3 DNA (partial): TGTGCCAGCAGCTTGGCGCAAGGGACAGGCTACGAG.

Ten or more counts support this clone. Read sequence stops 3 residues before the CDR3 end, and the germline J gene provides the missing end. The chain joins TRBV20-1 to TRBJ2-7; 7 bases are a match to TRBD2. CDR1 and CDR2 (germline): DFQATT, SNEGSKA (reference sequence). Unmatched junction bases numbered 5, after V lost 6 bases and J lost 0 bases. The CDR3 length is 13 residues. CDR3 amino acids: CSAARDYSYEQYF. The CDR3 DNA, read in part, is TGCAGTGCCGCCCGGGACTACTCCTACGAG.

On this clone: The CDR3 end lies 3 residues beyond the end of the read and is filled in from the germline J gene. The gene calls are TRBV25-1 and TRBJ2-5; TRBD1 might be the D (5 bases). The CDR3 has 15 residues. Looked up from germline, CDR1 is MGHDK and CDR2 is SYGVNS. V was cut by 1 base and J by 4 bases, with 13 bases left in between. CDR3 DNA (partial): TGTGCCAGCAGTGAATCCGGCAGGGAAAGAGAGACC. This sequence encodes CASSESGRERET. In full, the CDR3 reads CASSESGRERETQYF.

This clone was detected ten times or more. This chain's CDR3 is CASSQMSGTDTQYF. The CDR3 bases that were read are TGTGCCAGCAGCCAAATGTCGGGCACAGATACG. The rearrangement joins TRBV3-1 (or the pseudogene TRBV3-2) to TRBJ2-3; D call uncertain. The read ends 3 residues shy of where the CDR3 ends; the end is completed using the germline J gene. CDR1 and CDR2 (germline): LGHDT, YNNKEL (reference sequence). V was clipped by 2 bases and J by 1 base, with 7 bases between them. The CDR3 length is 14 residues.

The sample holds many counts of this clone. With the read ending 3 residues before the CDR3 end, the germline J gene is used to fill in that end. The chain carries TRBV29-1 and TRBJ1-1, with D unclear. Trimming shortened V by 4 bases and J by 6 bases, and 12 bases separated the two germline ends. CDR1 is SQVTM and CDR2 is ANQGSEA in the germline V gene. The length of the CDR3 is 12 residues. The DNA read from the CDR3 is TGCAGCGTTGTTTCGGGTTCTGCTGAA. Its translation is CSVVSGSAE. The whole CDR3 protein is CSVVSGSAEAFF.

This clone was picked up many times. The read is 3 residues too short to cover the CDR3 end, so that end is filled in from the germline J gene. The chain employs TRBV6-1 and TRBJ2-5, with 9 nucleotides matching TRBD1. The CDR3 is 14 residues long. V shed 1 base, J shed 3 bases, and the junction held 0 bases outside the gene matches. Germline V lookup: CDR1 MNHNS, CDR2 SASEGT. The CDR3 bases that were read are TGTGCCAGCAGTGAAGGGACAGGGGAAGAGACC. This gives the protein CASSEGTGEET. The whole CDR3 sequence reads CASSEGTGEETQYF.

This clone came up many times. The read finishes 3 residues shy of the CDR3 end, and the germline J gene is used to complete it. This chain connects TRBV2 to TRBJ1-4; D is undetermined. CDR3 length: 12 amino acids. The germline V gene has CDR1 SNHLY and CDR2 FYNNEI. V was pared by 8 bases and J by 8 bases, with 12 bases between. The CDR3 bases that were read are TGTGCCAGCTTGAAGGGTAGGGAAAAA. Translation gives CASLKGREK. The CDR3 reads in full as CASLKGREKLFF.

This clone was counted many times. The sequenced fragment ends 3 residues before the CDR3 boundary, so the rest is inferred from the germline J gene. The sample has other DNA sequences that encode this CDR3 too. This rearrangement joins TRBV5-1 to TRBJ1-3, with TRBD1 as a possible D gene (5 bases). Trimming cost V 2 bases and J 1 base, with 16 bases left between them. Germline CDR1 reads SGHRS; CDR2 reads YFSETQ. This CDR3 has 17 residues. Partial CDR3 DNA: TGCGCCAGCAGCTTCTTGACCGGGACTCTATCTGGAAACACC. Amino acids: CASSFLTGTLSGNT. The whole CDR3 is CASSFLTGTLSGNTIYF.

In its sample, this clone was seen many times. The read terminates 3 residues before the CDR3 end, so the remaining end is supplied by the germline J gene. The rearrangement uses TRBV7-9 and TRBJ1-1; TRBD1 aligns across 7 bases. This CDR3 is 15 amino acids long. Trimming removed 4 bases from V and 1 base from J; junction bases left unmatched: 6. Germline V gene sequence: CDR1 SEHNR, CDR2 FQNEAQ (reference sequence). The chain's CDR3 is CASSSRGQTNTEAFF. CDR3 DNA, as far as it was read: TGTGCCAGCAGCTCGAGGGGACAGACGAACACTGAA.

The table lists this clone with many counts. The sequenced fragment ends 3 residues before the CDR3 boundary, so the rest is inferred from the germline J gene. V usage is TRBV4-1 and J usage is TRBJ2-1, with 7 bases matching TRBD2. With V trimmed by 1 base and J by 6 bases, 9 bases remained unmatched. This CDR3 has 16 amino acids. Per germline, CDR1 MGHRA and CDR2 YSYEKL. CDR3 residues: CASSQGSWTSGNEQFF. CDR3 DNA, as far as it was read: TGCGCCAGCAGCCAAGGGTCCTGGACTAGTGGCAATGAG.

This clone showed up many times. The read is 3 residues too short to cover the CDR3 end, so that end is filled in from the germline J gene. The gene calls are TRBV4-1 and TRBJ2-5, with 10 bases that match TRBD1. The J segment lost 5 bases and the V segment lost 4 bases, leaving 7 bases of the junction unmatched. This CDR3 contains 15 residues. Germline CDR1 reads MGHRA; CDR2 reads YSYEKL. CDR3 region: CASSLGQGEWETQYF. The sequenced part of the CDR3 DNA is TGCGCCAGCAGCCTTGGACAGGGGGAGTGGGAGACC.

This clone came up many times. At one end the junction does not follow the germline gene, possibly because of a read error. The read falls 3 residues short of the CDR3 end, and the missing part is taken from the germline J gene. V and J are TRBV6-2 or TRBV6-3 and TRBJ2-3, with D tentatively TRBD1 (6 bases). The CDR3 length is 16 residues. Germline V gives CDR1 MNHEY, CDR2 SVGEGT. The CDR3 loop is CASRTERAHLTGTQYF. The covered CDR3 bases are TGTGCCAGCAGGACGGAGAGGGCCCACCTGACAGGTACG.

This clone was picked up many times. The CDR3 end falls 3 residues outside the read, so it is completed with the germline J gene. The rearrangement links TRBV19 to TRBJ2-2; 7 bases line up with TRBD1. The CDR3 consists of 15 residues. The germline V gene encodes CDR1 LNHDA and CDR2 SQIVND (reference sequence). Trimming took 5 bases from V and 6 from J; bases not matched to a gene: 9. Here the CDR3 reads CASSVPTGDPGELFF. CDR3 DNA, as far as it was read: TGTGCCAGTAGTGTTCCTACAGGGGACCCCGGGGAG.

This clone was counted many times. The missing CDR3 end, 3 residues past where the read stops, is filled in from the germline J gene. This rearrangement joins TRBV7-9 to TRBJ2-3, with TRBD1 as a possible D gene (6 bases). The V gene lost 1 base and the J gene lost 1 base, with 6 bases spanning the gap. The CDR3 consists of 14 residues. Germline values: CDR1 SEHNR, CDR2 FQNEAQ (reference sequence). CDR3 protein: CASSLGTGTDTQYF. The DNA read from the CDR3 is TGTGCCAGCAGCTTAGGGACAGGCACAGATACG.

There are a few counts of this clone. The CDR3 goes on 3 residues after the read ends, and that part is filled in from the germline J gene. This rearrangement joins TRBV7-9 to TRBJ1-2; D remains ambiguous. This CDR3 spans 13 amino acids. Germline V gives CDR1 SEHNR, CDR2 FQNEAQ (reference sequence). The sequenced CDR3 bases are TGTGCCAGCAGCTTAGGGGTAGCAAGTACC. It encodes CASSLGVAST. The full CDR3 sequence reads CASSLGVASTYTF.

This clone was recorded many times. The read halts 3 residues ahead of the CDR3 end, with the missing end drawn from the germline J gene. This chain joins TRBV5-5 and TRBJ1-4, with unresolved D. The CDR3 is 15 amino acids. V lost 2 bases and J lost 4, with 12 bases in between. Germline loops: CDR1 SGHKS, CDR2 YYEKEE (reference sequence). The sequenced part of the CDR3 DNA is TGTGCCAGCAGCTTAAGTCACGCGTTTAATGAAAAA. This codes for CASSLSHAFNEK. The full CDR3 reads CASSLSHAFNEKLFF.

This clone has ten or more counts. Read data end 3 residues before the CDR3 end; the end is taken from the germline J gene. The chain links TRBV7-9 to TRBJ2-5; TRBD1 matches at 7 bases. V was pared by 10 bases and J by 3 bases, with 14 bases of the junction left unmatched. CDR3 size: 15 residues. Germline V gene data show CDR1 as SEHNR and CDR2 as FQNEAQ (reference sequence). The CDR3 bases that were read are TGTGCCATCCCAAATAAACCGGGACAGAAAGAGACC. This gives the protein CAIPNKPGQKET. The full CDR3 protein reads CAIPNKPGQKETQYF.

The sample holds many counts of this clone. The read ends 3 residues before the CDR3 terminus; that terminus is restored from the germline J gene. The chain carries TRBV18 and TRBJ2-1, with D perhaps TRBD2 (5 bases). Germline V lookup: CDR1 KGHSH, CDR2 LQKENI. V lost 0 bases and J lost 1, with 10 bases in between. The CDR3 runs to 16 residues. CDR3 DNA (partial): TGTGCCAGCTCACCACCGATACGGGGTTCCTACAATGAG. Translation gives CASSPPIRGSYNE. The CDR3 in its entirety is CASSPPIRGSYNEQFF.